This TCR beta chain is drawn from a study of blood T cell repertoires in COVID-19. This clone was detected a few times. Assay: immunoSEQ multiplex PCR; the TCRdb copy retains only in-frame clones and omits some. The repertoire includes approximately 160,000 clones, under 90% of them detected once, and 7.3% sits in the top ten. CDR1 is SQVTM, CDR2 ANQGSEA, per germline. V was clipped by 7 bases and J by 6 bases; unmatched bases: 8. The CDR3 runs 13 residues. Recovered status in Cohort 3 required two negative PCRs, clearance, or symptom resolution. The sequence was collected from a man aged 50 to 60 who had recovered from COVID-19. V and J are TRBV29-1 and TRBJ1-5; 8 nucleotides align to TRBD1. The sequencing sample was made of PBMCs or T cells enriched from blood (not recorded which). CDR3 DNA sequence: TGCAGCGGCCAGACAGGGGTTGGTCAGCCCCAGCATTTT. Residues: CSGQTGVGQPQHF. Complete variable domain (other parts from reference TRBV29-1 and TRBJ1-5): SAVISQKPSRDICQRGTSLTIQCQVDSQVTMMFWYRQQPGQSLTLIATANQGSEATYESGFVIDKFPISRPNLTFSTLTVSNMSPEDSSIYLCSGQTGVGQPQHFGDGTRLSIL.